This T cell receptor beta chain was captured by sequencing in a study of patients and donors after allogeneic stem cell transplantation (dated by TCRdb to the early 2020s). Library creation used RT-PCR. The sequencing machine was a NextSeq 550. TCRdb itself trimmed the public reads at Q25 with fastp, ran MiXCR and retained productive beta chains. Rows matching on CDR3 protein sequence are summarized as one entry with the most common DNA and genes. The sample table contains some 960,000 distinct CDR3 sequences; only one count was recorded for roughly 18% of them. The top ten clones comprise about 6% of the sample. There are 11 amino acids in the CDR3, from cysteine to phenylalanine inclusive. Of all the DNA, just the CDR3 is kept, 33 bases in frame from base 1. Relative to germline, V is 7 bases shorter and J is 3 bases shorter, with 9 bases between their ends. For CDR1 and CDR2, the germline V gene (reference sequence) lists DFQATT and SNEGSKA.

This clonotype was counted a few times. The antigen this receptor binds is unknown. Base qualities are not recorded, but no much larger clone differs from it by a single base. The sample taken for sequencing was blood, either unsorted or a sorted T cell fraction (not recorded which). In this chain, TRBV20-1 is recombined with TRBJ1-2; confidence is insufficient to name the D gene. The receptor was isolated from a human donor who was either an allogeneic HSCT recipient or a stem cell or donor lymphocyte infusion donor (not recorded which). It is not recorded whose cells these are; they may come from a transplant donor. The sequence in DNA is TGCAGTGGGGTTGTCGACTATGGCTACACCTTC. This translates into CSGVVDYGYTF.